This T cell receptor beta chain was observed in a study of T-cell memory formation after mild COVID-19. Findings of the study overall: The authors left the SARS-CoV-2 specificity of second-wave clones peaking on day 37 unconfirmed. Mainly CM and EM harbored the contracting CD4+ clones; mainly EMRA harbored the CD8+ ones. While clones contracting from day 15 to 85 were balanced between CD4 and CD8, later expanders leaned CD4+.

The germline V gene encodes CDR1 MNHNS and CDR2 SASEGT. The CDR3 contains 16 residues. The V end was cut by 7 bases, the J end by 0 bases, with 16 bases between. About this clonotype: Antigen: not known.

Amplification by 5'RACE using constant-segment primers produced TCR alpha and TCR beta cDNA libraries that carried sample barcodes and UMIs. TCRdb fed the 5' RACE reads into MiXCR, producing one record per CDR3 protein. The table shows about 280,000 distinct CDR3 sequences, with 8% to 9% occurring only once. The chain has TRBV6-1 and TRBJ2-1; maybe TRBD1 (6 bases). Sequenced input: PBMCs or a T cell subset sorted from them (not recorded which). The source is a man between 18 and 35 years old who had mild COVID-19 (a few samples of this study predate the infection). Cell type and time point are not known. The CDR3 loop reads CASTPQGSSSYNEQFF. The CDR3 region has the DNA TGTGCCAGCACCCCACAGGGTAGTAGCTCCTACAATGAGCAGTTCTTC.